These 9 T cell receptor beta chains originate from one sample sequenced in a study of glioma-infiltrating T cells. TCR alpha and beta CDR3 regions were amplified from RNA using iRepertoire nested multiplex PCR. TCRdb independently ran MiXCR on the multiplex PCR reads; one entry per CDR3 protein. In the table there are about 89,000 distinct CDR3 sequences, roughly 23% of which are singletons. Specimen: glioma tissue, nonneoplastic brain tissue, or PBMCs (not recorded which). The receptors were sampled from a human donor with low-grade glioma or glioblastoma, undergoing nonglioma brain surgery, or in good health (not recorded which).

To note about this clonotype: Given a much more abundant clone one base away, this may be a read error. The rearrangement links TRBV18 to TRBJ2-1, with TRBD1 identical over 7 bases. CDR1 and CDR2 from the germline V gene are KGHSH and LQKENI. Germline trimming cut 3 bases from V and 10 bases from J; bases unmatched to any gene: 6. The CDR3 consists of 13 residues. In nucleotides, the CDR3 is TGTGCCAGCTCACCCGGGACAGTCGGAGAGCAGTTCTTC. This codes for CASSPGTVGEQFF.

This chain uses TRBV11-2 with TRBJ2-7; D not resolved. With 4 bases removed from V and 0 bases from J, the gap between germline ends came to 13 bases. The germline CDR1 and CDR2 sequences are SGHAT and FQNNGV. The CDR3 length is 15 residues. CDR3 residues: CASSWSGVSSYEQYF. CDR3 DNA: TGTGCCAGCAGCTGGAGTGGGGTAAGCTCCTACGAGCAGTACTTC.

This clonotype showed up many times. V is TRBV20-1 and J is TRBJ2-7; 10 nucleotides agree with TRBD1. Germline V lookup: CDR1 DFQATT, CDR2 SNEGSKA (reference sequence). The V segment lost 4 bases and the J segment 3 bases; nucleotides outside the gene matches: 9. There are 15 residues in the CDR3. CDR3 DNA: TGCAGTGCTATAGAATTTGGGACAGGGGTCTACGAGCAGTACTTC. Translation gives CSAIEFGTGVYEQYF.

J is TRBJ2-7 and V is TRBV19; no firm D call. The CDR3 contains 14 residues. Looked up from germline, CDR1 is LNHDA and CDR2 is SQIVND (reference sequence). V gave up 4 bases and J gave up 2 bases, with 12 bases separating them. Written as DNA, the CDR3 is TGTGCCAGTAGTACACAGCGACACCCCTACGAGCAGTACTTC. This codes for CASSTQRHPYEQYF.

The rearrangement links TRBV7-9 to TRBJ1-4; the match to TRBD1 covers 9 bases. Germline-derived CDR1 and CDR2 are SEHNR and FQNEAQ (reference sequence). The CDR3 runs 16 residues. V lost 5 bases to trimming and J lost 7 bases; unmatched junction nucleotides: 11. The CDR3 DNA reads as TGTGCCAGCAGCAGTAGGACAGGGGACCTGAGTGAAAAACTGTTTTTT. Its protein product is CASSSRTGDLSEKLFF.

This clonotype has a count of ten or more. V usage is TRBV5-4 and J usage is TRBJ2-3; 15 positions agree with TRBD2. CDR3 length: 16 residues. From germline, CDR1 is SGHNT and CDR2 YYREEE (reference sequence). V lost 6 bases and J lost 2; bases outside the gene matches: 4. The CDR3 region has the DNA TGTGCCAGCACTGGACTAGCGGGAGGGGTCACAGATACGCAGTATTTT. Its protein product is CASTGLAGGVTDTQYF.

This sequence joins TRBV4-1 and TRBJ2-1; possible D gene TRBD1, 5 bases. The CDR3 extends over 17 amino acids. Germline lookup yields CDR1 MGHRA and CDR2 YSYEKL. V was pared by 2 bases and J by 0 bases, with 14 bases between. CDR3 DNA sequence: TGCGCCAGCAGCCAACGAATTGCAGGGCCCTCCTACAATGAGCAGTTCTTC. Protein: CASSQRIAGPSYNEQFF.

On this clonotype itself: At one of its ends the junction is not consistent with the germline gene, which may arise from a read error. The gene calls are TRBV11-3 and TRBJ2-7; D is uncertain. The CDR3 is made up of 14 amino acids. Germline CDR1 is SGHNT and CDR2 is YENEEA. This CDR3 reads CASSLGPRSYEQNF. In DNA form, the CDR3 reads TGTGCGAGCAGCTTAGGGCCCCGCTCCTACGAGCAGAACTTC.

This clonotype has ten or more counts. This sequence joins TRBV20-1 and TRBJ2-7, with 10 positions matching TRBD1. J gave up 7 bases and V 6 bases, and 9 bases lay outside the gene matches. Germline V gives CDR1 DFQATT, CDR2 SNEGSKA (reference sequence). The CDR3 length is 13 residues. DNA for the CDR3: TGCAGTGCCACGGGACAGGGGAGGTGGGAGCAGTACTTC. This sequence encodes CSATGQGRWEQYF.